Presented here are 25 T cell receptor beta chains from one specimen sequenced in a study of OX40 agonist ivuxolimab in advanced cancers. The library came from the immunoSEQ multiplex PCR assay. The immuneACCESS repertoire file appears here via TCRdb, limited to in-frame rearrangements. These files lack a portion of the clones; in checked studies, under half of the deficit traces to unresolved V genes, and the cause of the others is not known. Across this sample there are 76,000 or so clones, with 65% to 90% seen only once. The top ten clones comprise approximately 0.6% of the sample. Sample: CD4+ or CD8+ T cells sorted from blood, taken in a trial of the OX40 agonist ivuxolimab. The receptors derive from an adult with an advanced solid tumor such as melanoma, head and neck, liver or kidney cancer.

J is TRBJ1-3 and V is TRBV7-9; a weak D match, TRBD1 (6 bases). The CDR3 covers 15 residues. V lost 5 bases to trimming and J lost 0 bases, with 11 bases between them. Germline loops: CDR1 SEHNR, CDR2 FQNEAQ (reference sequence). The CDR3 reads CASSADRTSGNTIYF. CDR3 bases: TGTGCCAGCAGCGCGGACAGAACCTCTGGAAACACCATATATTTT.

The chain uses TRBV20-1 and TRBJ2-1; D is ambiguous. Germline CDR1 reads DFQATT; CDR2 reads SNEGSKA (reference sequence). The CDR3 is made up of 11 amino acids. The V and J ends lost 6 bases and 10 bases respectively, with 13 bases between them. The CDR3 DNA reads as TGCAGTGCCAACCAGGTCAGCGAGCAGTTCTTC. Translation: CSANQVSEQFF.

This chain links TRBV5-4 with TRBJ2-1; 11 nucleotides align to TRBD2. CDR3 size: 18 residues. Germline assignment: CDR1 SGHNT and CDR2 YYREEE (reference sequence). After removal of 3 bases from V and 10 bases from J, the junction contained 18 bases not matched to a gene. CDR3 residues: CASSSRVAGGPDHREQFF. The DNA for the CDR3 is TGTGCCAGCAGCTCTAGGGTAGCGGGGGGGCCGGATCACCGGGAGCAGTTCTTC. The full variable domain, its missing parts supplied by reference TRBV5-4 and TRBJ2-1, is ETGVTQSPTHLIKTRGQQVTLRCSSQSGHNTVSWYQQALGQGPQFIFQYYREEENGRGNFPPRFSGLQFPNYSSELNVNALELDDSALYLCASSSRVAGGPDHREQFFGPGTRLTVL.

V is TRBV5-1 and J is TRBJ1-5, with 7 bases identical to TRBD1. Losses at the gene ends were 0 bases for V and 0 bases for J; bases not matched to a gene: 9. The CDR3 length is 18 residues. Germline V gene data show CDR1 as SGHRS and CDR2 as YFSETQ. This CDR3 reads CASSLAPGTANSNQPQHF. CDR3 sequence (DNA): TGCGCCAGCAGCTTGGCCCCCGGGACAGCGAATAGCAATCAGCCCCAGCATTTT. Variable domain in full (rest from reference TRBV5-1 and TRBJ1-5): KAGVTQTPRYLIKTRGQQVTLSCSPISGHRSVSWYQQTPGQGLQFLFEYFSETQRNKGNFPGRFSGRQFSNSRSEMNVSTLELGDSALYLCASSLAPGTANSNQPQHFGDGTRLSIL.

CDR3 DNA sequence: TGTGCCAGCAGATCACCGGCCGGGACTGGAAACACCATATATTTT. Its protein is CASRSPAGTGNTIYF. This sequence joins TRBV6-5 and TRBJ1-3, with D hard to call. The V gene's germline CDR1 is MNHEY and CDR2 SVGAGI. Trimming removed 6 bases at V and 2 bases at J, with 14 bases between. This CDR3 comprises 15 residues.

The V call is TRBV30, the J call TRBJ1-6, with 7 positions matching TRBD1. Germline-derived CDR1 and CDR2 are GTSNPN and SVGIG (reference sequence). The CDR3 totals 14 residues. Trimming at V came to 4 bases and at J to 10 bases, leaving 10 bases not matched to a gene. CDR3 amino acids: CAWTNKGARSPLHF. The DNA for the CDR3 is TGTGCCTGGACAAACAAGGGGGCGAGATCACCCCTCCACTTT.

J is TRBJ1-1 and V is TRBV7-2; 7 bases are shared with TRBD1. This CDR3 region has 13 residues. Germline loops: CDR1 SGHTA, CDR2 FQGNSA. Trimming at V came to 7 bases and at J to 5 bases, leaving 7 bases not matched to a gene. In DNA, the CDR3 is TGTGCCAGCAAAACAGGGGAAGTTACTGAAGCTTTCTTT. Its protein product is CASKTGEVTEAFF.

The gene calls are TRBV7-2 and TRBJ2-5; 11 nucleotides agree with TRBD2. V dropped 4 bases and J dropped 4; count of bases not matched to a gene: 2. Germline lookup yields CDR1 SGHTA and CDR2 FQGNSA. CDR3 length: 14 residues. DNA for the CDR3: TGTGCCAGCAGCTCGCTAGCGGGGGGAGAGACCCAGTACTTC. The encoded protein is CASSSLAGGETQYF.

The chain recombines TRBV6-6 with TRBJ2-7; 10 nucleotides match TRBD1. This CDR3 has 14 residues. J gave up 3 bases and V 6 bases, and 5 bases lay outside the gene matches. Germline loops: CDR1 MNHNY, CDR2 SVGAGI (reference sequence). CDR3 nucleotides: TGTGCCAGCAGGTCCGGGACAGGGGTCTACGAGCAGTACTTC. Translated: CASRSGTGVYEQYF.

The genes are TRBV21-1 and TRBJ1-6; the table's TRBD1 call for D was not verified on the DNA. TRBV21-1 is a pseudogene segment. The CDR3 length is 17 residues. The CDR3 DNA reads TGTGCCAGCAGCTCCCCGGGAGGGGACAGGGGAAGGAGGCCCCTCCACTTT. Amino acid sequence: CASSSPGGDRGRRPLHF.

This clone qualifies as medium-sized. The rearrangement uses TRBV7-2 and TRBJ1-5; 7 bases line up with TRBD1. The CDR3 is 13 amino acids. Per the germline V gene, CDR1 is SGHTA and CDR2 is FQGNSA. V trimming: 3 bases; J trimming: 6 bases; junction bases outside the gene matches: 2. The CDR3 loop reads CASSFDRAQPQHF. The CDR3 DNA is TGTGCCAGCAGCTTCGACAGGGCTCAGCCCCAGCATTTT.

The chain carries TRBV7-2 and TRBJ1-2; no clear D gene. V lost 5 bases to trimming and J lost 7 bases, with 14 bases between them. Germline loops: CDR1 SGHTA, CDR2 FQGNSA. The CDR3 is 13 residues long. The CDR3 region is CASSPLPDGGYTF. As DNA, the CDR3 is TGTGCCAGCAGCCCCCTGCCGGATGGTGGCTACACCTTC.

This chain uses TRBV7-2 with TRBJ2-1; the D is unclear. In germline, CDR1 is SGHTA, CDR2 FQGNSA. The CDR3 is 17 amino acids. Trimming took off 4 bases at V and 0 bases at J, with 16 bases between the two ends. The CDR3 nucleotides read TGTGCCAGCAGCTCCCAAACCGGCCGTGGCTCCTACAATGAGCAGTTCTTC. Translated: CASSSQTGRGSYNEQFF.

The chain recombines TRBV7-9 with TRBJ2-7, with TRBD2 as a possible D gene (5 bases). The germline V gene encodes CDR1 SEHNR and CDR2 FQNEAQ (reference sequence). The CDR3 runs 15 residues. The V and J ends lost 6 bases and 0 bases respectively, with 15 bases between them. The CDR3 bases are TGTGCCAGCAGTCCAGGACTCCAGAGCTCCTACGAGCAGTACTTC. Residues: CASSPGLQSSYEQYF.

The rearrangement uses TRBV7-9 and TRBJ1-1, with D unclear. The CDR3 covers 15 residues. V lost 0 bases, J lost 1 base, and 9 bases lay in between. The germline gives CDR1 SEHNR, CDR2 FQNEAQ (reference sequence). CDR3 nucleotide sequence: TGTGCCAGCAGCTTAGCAAATGGGGAGAACACTGAAGCTTTCTTT. Translated, it gives CASSLANGENTEAFF.

For this clone: Other DNA sequences in the sample encode the same CDR3. The CDR3: CASSQYRGTEAFF. CDR3 DNA sequence: TGCGCCAGCAGCCAATACAGGGGCACTGAAGCTTTCTTT. V usage is TRBV4-3 and J usage is TRBJ1-1; TRBD1 matches 7 bases. J was trimmed by 4 bases and V by 2 bases; bases with no gene match: 1. The CDR3 runs 13 residues. Germline V lookup: CDR1 LGHNA, CDR2 YSLEER.

The J gene is TRBJ1-1, the V gene TRBV30; 7 bases line up with TRBD1. The V gene's germline CDR1 is GTSNPN and CDR2 SVGIG (reference sequence). The CDR3 is 15 residues long. Unmatched junction bases numbered 10, after V lost 2 bases and J lost 4 bases. DNA for the CDR3: TGTGCCTGGAGTTCGGGTAACCACAGGGGCACTGAAGCTTTCTTT. Its protein is CAWSSGNHRGTEAFF.

The sample holds one count of this clone. V and J are TRBV19 and TRBJ1-1, with D possibly TRBD1 on 6 matching bases. V was trimmed by 4 bases and J by 3 bases, leaving 15 bases between them. The germline CDR1 and CDR2 sequences are LNHDA and SQIVND (reference sequence). The length of the CDR3 is 15 residues. As DNA, the CDR3 is TGTGCCAGTAGTACCCTTGGGGGGGCGGACACTGAAGCTTTCTTT. This encodes CASSTLGGADTEAFF.

This rearrangement joins TRBV30 to TRBJ1-5; D not resolved. Germline CDR1 is GTSNPN and CDR2 is SVGIG (reference sequence). V gave up 6 bases and J gave up 5 bases, with 23 bases separating them. The CDR3 consists of 16 residues. This chain's CDR3 is CACPLQGPSTDQPQHF. The CDR3 bases are TGTGCCTGCCCCCTCCAAGGCCCGTCTACAGATCAGCCCCAGCATTTT.

This clone has only a few counts. J is TRBJ1-6 and V is TRBV5-5; 8 bases match TRBD1. There are 16 residues in the CDR3. The junction had 9 bases not matched to a gene; V was cut back by 4 bases and J by 6 bases. Germline CDR1 is SGHKS and CDR2 is YYEKEE (reference sequence). The CDR3 nucleotides are TGTGCCAGCAGCCAAACGACAGGGGCCGCTAATTCACCCCTCCACTTT. Encoded protein: CASSQTTGAANSPLHF.

The V gene is TRBV15, the J gene TRBJ2-1; TRBD2 aligns across 12 bases. CDR3 length equals 13 residues. Germline V lookup: CDR1 LNHNV, CDR2 YYDKDF (reference sequence). Trimming removed 8 bases from V and 8 bases from J; junction bases left unmatched: 4. The CDR3 DNA reads TGTGCCACCTGCCGACTAGCGGGGGATGAGCAGTTCTTC. Translating gives CATCRLAGDEQFF.

The chain couples TRBV6-1 to TRBJ1-5; D gene unclear. The CDR3 is 14 residues long. Trimming shortened V by 1 base and J by 2 bases, and 6 bases separated the two germline ends. Germline V gene lookup returns CDR1 MNHNS and CDR2 SASEGT. CDR3 protein: CASSEGVGNQPQHF. For the CDR3, the DNA is TGTGCCAGCAGTGAAGGCGTAGGCAATCAGCCCCAGCATTTT.

The CDR3 region is CASSIALGAGHEQYF. CDR3 coding DNA: TGTGCCAGTAGTATCGCACTAGGGGCAGGCCACGAGCAGTACTTC. The chain employs TRBV19 and TRBJ2-7; either TRBD1 or TRBD2 may supply D (5 bases each). V lost 3 bases and J lost 5, with 17 bases in between. CDR1 and CDR2 from the germline V gene are LNHDA and SQIVND (reference sequence). The CDR3 extends over 15 amino acids.

The genes are TRBV5-1 and TRBJ2-5, with TRBD1 as a possible D gene (5 bases). Germline CDR1 SGHRS, CDR2 YFSETQ. V was cut by 0 bases and J by 5 bases, with 17 bases left in between. The CDR3 covers 16 residues. DNA of the CDR3: TGCGCCAGCAGCTTGGCACCGGCCCTGGGGCGGGAGACCCAGTACTTC. Protein product: CASSLAPALGRETQYF.

J is TRBJ1-1 and V is TRBV9, with TRBD1 as a possible D gene (6 bases). The V end was cut by 4 bases, the J end by 1 base, with 14 bases between. CDR3 length: 15 amino acids. Per the germline V gene, CDR1 is SGDLS and CDR2 is YYNGEE. The CDR3: CASSRGGRGNTEAFF. The CDR3 coding sequence is TGTGCCAGCAGCAGAGGTGGCAGGGGGAACACTGAAGCTTTCTTT.